These 22 T cell receptor beta chains originate from one sample sequenced in a study of CD8 T cells in Susac syndrome. After extraction with the RNeasy kit, about 0.5 to 1 ug of the RNA was reverse transcribed using random hexamers. MiXCR, run by TCRdb on the immunoSEQ multiplex PCR reads, gives a single entry per CDR3 protein. The data contain 84,000 or so distinct CDR3 sequences, just under 95% of them singletons. Specimen: CD8+ T cells from PBMCs. All receptors derive from a human donor with Susac syndrome.

V gene TRBV27 combines with J gene TRBJ2-7; D remains unclear. V was trimmed by 6 bases and J by 5 bases, leaving 8 bases between them. The germline V gene has CDR1 MNHEY and CDR2 SMNVEV (reference sequence). The CDR3 runs to 11 residues. The CDR3 is CASRLGNEQYF. As DNA, the CDR3 is TGTGCCAGCAGGTTGGGAAACGAGCAGTACTTC.

The V call is TRBV7-9, the J call TRBJ2-1, with D unclear. CDR1 is SEHNR, CDR2 FQNEAQ, per germline (reference sequence). Between the trimmed V and J ends, which lost 4 bases and 13 bases, there was a span of 23 bases. CDR3 length equals 15 residues. The CDR3: CASSSPWVEESSQFF. The CDR3 DNA sequence: TGTGCCAGCAGCTCCCCGTGGGTAGAGGAGAGTTCTCAGTTCTTC.

About this clonotype itself: The junction departs from the called germline gene at one end, perhaps through a read error. V and J are TRBV29-1 and TRBJ2-3; D gene unclear. CDR3 length equals 12 residues. Germline CDR1 is SQVTM and CDR2 is ANQGSEA. The chain's CDR3 is CSDSSLTNTQYF. CDR3 coding DNA: TGCAGCGACTCCTCCCTCACAAATACGCAGTATTTT.

This chain uses TRBV5-6 with TRBJ2-7; 7 bases fit TRBD1. V shed 2 bases and J 0 bases; nucleotides not matched to a gene: 2. The CDR3 runs to 14 residues. In germline, CDR1 is SGHDT, CDR2 YYEEEE. The CDR3 protein is CASSFGTDSYEQYF. The CDR3 DNA reads as TGTGCCAGCAGCTTCGGGACAGACTCCTACGAGCAGTACTTC.

V usage is TRBV19 and J usage is TRBJ2-7; 7 nucleotides agree with TRBD1. CDR3 length: 13 amino acids. CDR1 is LNHDA, CDR2 SQIVND, per germline (reference sequence). Losses at the gene ends were 3 bases for V and 3 bases for J; bases not matched to a gene: 2. For the CDR3, the DNA is TGTGCCAGTAGTATGGGACAGAGCTACGAGCAGTACTTC. Its translation is CASSMGQSYEQYF.

The V and J genes are TRBV19 and TRBJ2-7; D is undetermined. With 5 bases removed from V and 2 bases from J, the gap between germline ends came to 7 bases. Germline values: CDR1 LNHDA, CDR2 SQIVND (reference sequence). This CDR3 spans 12 amino acids. The CDR3 spells CASSVDAYEQYF. For the CDR3, the DNA is TGTGCCAGTAGTGTCGACGCCTACGAGCAGTACTTC.

The chain employs TRBV28 and TRBJ2-2; D gene uncertain. Germline CDR1 is MDHEN and CDR2 is SYDVKM. CDR3 length: 12 amino acids. The V end lost 3 bases, the J end lost 7 bases, and 6 bases lay between the germline ends. CDR3 region: CASSFPGGELFF. The CDR3 nucleotides are TGTGCCAGCAGTTTTCCCGGCGGGGAGCTGTTTTTT.

This chain uses TRBV7-9 with TRBJ2-1; TRBD1 is a possible D gene (6 bases). Germline V lookup: CDR1 SEHNR, CDR2 FQNEAQ (reference sequence). V was shortened by 4 bases and J by 2 bases, with 15 bases between the two germline ends. This CDR3 spans 16 amino acids. The chain's CDR3 is CASSSWGRTPYNEQFF. For the CDR3, the DNA is TGTGCCAGCAGCTCGTGGGGGCGGACGCCCTACAATGAGCAGTTCTTC.

J is TRBJ2-6 and V is TRBV27; no firm D call. CDR1 and CDR2 (germline): MNHEY, SMNVEV (reference sequence). V lost 4 bases and J 2 bases, leaving 12 bases between the germline ends. CDR3 length: 16 residues. The CDR3 DNA follows: TGTGCCAGCAGTTCCCCCGCGGTTCCTGGGGCCAACGTCCTGACTTTC. This gives the protein CASSSPAVPGANVLTF.

The gene calls are TRBV3-1 and TRBJ1-2; 7 nucleotides line up with TRBD1. The CDR3 runs 15 residues. The V gene end was trimmed by 0 bases and the J gene end by 4 bases; junction bases not matched to a gene: 5. Germline CDR1 LGHDT, CDR2 YNNKEL (reference sequence). The CDR3: CASSQEGGQIYGYTF. In DNA, the CDR3 is TGTGCCAGCAGCCAAGAGGGGGGACAGATCTATGGCTACACCTTC.

CDR3 DNA: TGTGCCAGCAGTTTAGGAGGGTTGGCCACTGAAGCTTTCTTT. Translated: CASSLGGLATEAFF. V is TRBV27 and J is TRBJ1-1, with D hard to call. Trimming took off 2 bases at V and 4 bases at J, with 11 bases between the two ends. CDR1 is MNHEY and CDR2 is SMNVEV in the germline V gene (reference sequence). This CDR3 contains 14 residues.

This chain uses TRBV27 with TRBJ1-1; D is ambiguous. Germline V gene data show CDR1 as MNHEY and CDR2 as SMNVEV (reference sequence). The CDR3 length is 13 residues. V was pared by 8 bases and J by 1 base, with 11 bases between. The CDR3 loop reads CASSRGSNTEAFF. CDR3 in DNA: TGTGCCAGCTCCCGAGGGTCGAACACTGAAGCTTTCTTT.

V is TRBV6-5 and J is TRBJ2-5, with D uncertain. The V gene's germline CDR1 is MNHEY and CDR2 SVGAGI. Trimming pared 0 bases from V and 5 bases from J, leaving 7 bases between. This CDR3 region has 13 residues. As DNA, the CDR3 is TGTGCCAGCAGTTACTCGCCCGGGGAGACCCAGTACTTC. As protein: CASSYSPGETQYF.

The rearrangement links TRBV20-1 to TRBJ2-7; 7 nucleotides line up with TRBD2. The ends lost 6 bases at V and 2 bases at J; junction bases unmatched: 13. This CDR3 is 15 amino acids long. Germline CDR1 is DFQATT and CDR2 is SNEGSKA (reference sequence). Here the CDR3 reads CSARDYLSGAYEQYF. In DNA, the CDR3 is TGCAGTGCCCGGGACTATCTTAGCGGAGCCTACGAGCAGTACTTC.

This clonotype was seen just once. This chain joins TRBV20-1 and TRBJ2-5; 11 bases agree with TRBD1. After removal of 3 bases from V and 1 base from J, the junction contained 1 base not matched to a gene. CDR1 DFQATT and CDR2 SNEGSKA come from the germline V gene (reference sequence). The CDR3 runs 14 residues. The CDR3 is CSARGTGGQETQYF. The CDR3 DNA sequence: TGCAGTGCTAGGGGGACAGGGGGCCAAGAGACCCAGTACTTC.

This chain uses TRBV29-1 with TRBJ2-7; 10 nucleotides agree with TRBD2. J lost 2 bases, V lost 7 bases, and 5 bases had no gene match. Germline CDR1 SQVTM, CDR2 ANQGSEA. The CDR3 runs 13 residues. CDR3 nucleotides: TGCAGCGCTACTAGCGGGGATACCTACGAGCAGTACTTC. Its translation: CSATSGDTYEQYF.

The chain joins TRBV20-1 to TRBJ1-1, with a tentative D call TRBD1 (5 bases). Germline-derived CDR1 and CDR2 are DFQATT and SNEGSKA (reference sequence). The CDR3 length is 16 residues. The ends were cut back, 1 base at V and 1 base at J, with 16 bases in the middle. The CDR3 sequence: CSARVRGIIPNTEAFF. Here the CDR3 DNA reads TGCAGTGCTAGAGTTAGGGGCATCATACCGAACACTGAAGCTTTCTTT.

The chain recombines TRBV6-2 or TRBV6-3 with TRBJ2-3, with 9 bases that match TRBD2. The CDR3 spans 15 residues. The V and J ends lost 7 bases and 2 bases, in that order; junction bases with no gene match: 7. The germline V gene encodes CDR1 MNHEY and CDR2 SVGEGT. CDR3 in DNA: TGTGCCAGCAACCCGGGACTAGCCCCCACAGATACGCAGTATTTT. Protein product: CASNPGLAPTDTQYF.

The rearrangement links TRBV9 to TRBJ1-2, with D unclear. Per germline, CDR1 SGDLS and CDR2 YYNGEE. The CDR3 spans 16 residues. V dropped 3 bases and J dropped 5 bases, with 20 bases sitting between them. CDR3 protein: CASSAQNRIMKYGYTF. Here the CDR3 DNA reads TGTGCCAGCAGCGCCCAGAATCGGATCATGAAGTATGGCTACACCTTC.

The chain uses TRBV29-1 and TRBJ2-7; D remains unclear. Germline-derived CDR1 and CDR2 are SQVTM and ANQGSEA. The CDR3 contains 13 residues. Trimming removed 2 bases at V and 0 bases at J, with 8 bases between. CDR3 residues: CSVETGSSYEQYF. The DNA for the CDR3 is TGCAGCGTTGAAACCGGAAGCTCCTACGAGCAGTACTTC.

This chain uses TRBV20-1 with TRBJ2-5; the match to TRBD2 covers 10 bases. V was pared by 0 bases and J by 3 bases, with 4 bases of the junction left unmatched. The CDR3 is made up of 15 amino acids. Germline V gives CDR1 DFQATT, CDR2 SNEGSKA (reference sequence). The DNA of the CDR3 is TGCAGTGCTAGAGATCTCGGGACTAGCGAAGAGACCCAGTACTTC. Translated: CSARDLGTSEETQYF.

This chain uses TRBV2 with TRBJ2-5, with TRBD2 identical over 7 bases. This CDR3 spans 14 amino acids. The germline V gene has CDR1 SNHLY and CDR2 FYNNEI. The V segment lost 10 bases and the J segment 0 bases; nucleotides outside the gene matches: 8. The DNA of the CDR3 is TGTGCCATCCGAACACTAGCGTACCAAGAGACCCAGTACTTC. Protein product: CAIRTLAYQETQYF.